The clone carrying this T cell receptor (beta chain) was detected a few times. Its specificity is not known. For TCR beta, libraries came from quantitative 5'-RACE with molecular barcodes. TCRdb fed the 5' RACE reads into MiXCR, producing one record per CDR3 protein. The sample consists of 85,000 to 100,000 distinct CDR3 sequences, over 6.5% of them appearing once. This record belongs to a study of CD8 T cells in ankylosing spondylitis. General study results and limits: A CD8+ phenotype characterized the disease-linked clones, which were relatively rare in peripheral blood. In synovial fluid and blood from reactive arthritis, some motif variants were previously reported.

V dropped 6 bases and J dropped 3; count of bases not matched to a gene: 4. From germline, CDR1 is SGHRS and CDR2 YFSETQ. This CDR3 is 14 amino acids long. Specimen: blood, either unsorted or a sorted T cell fraction (not recorded which). The origin of this receptor is a male donor with ankylosing spondylitis or in good health (not recorded which). This chain uses TRBV5-1 with TRBJ2-1; 9 positions agree with TRBD2. For the CDR3, the DNA is TGCGCCAGCAAGAATAGCGGGAGCTACAATGAGCAGTTCTTC. Translation: CASKNSGSYNEQFF.